This T cell receptor (beta chain) was found in a study of breast tumors, draining lymph nodes, adjacent tissues. There are many counts of this clonotype. Its antigen is unknown. MiXCR was run by TCRdb on the multiplex PCR reads, yielding one entry per CDR3 protein. The repertoire holds 25,000 or so distinct CDR3 sequences, with 60% to 70% as singletons. Germline V gives CDR1 SNHLY, CDR2 FYNNEI. V dropped 0 bases and J dropped 7 bases, with 15 bases sitting between them. The CDR3 is 15 residues long. Study-wide findings and caveats: Tumor TCR diversity was below lymph nodes but above nontumor tissue.

The sequence was collected from a female donor with breast cancer. Some clones in this sample may be carry-over from other donors' samples. V gene TRBV2 combines with J gene TRBJ2-5, with D possibly being TRBD2 (6 bases). The sample consisted of tumor-adjacent breast tissue. The CDR3 spells CASSEARVMGGTQYF. The DNA of the CDR3 is TGTGCCAGCAGTGAAGCGCGGGTGATGGGGGGGACCCAGTACTTC.